This T cell receptor beta chain was captured in a study of CD8+CD57+ T cells in acquired aplastic anemia. CD8+CD57+ cell expansion had been shown by flow cytometry in patients chosen for sequencing. Concerning this clonotype: The antigen is unknown.

Profiles of TCR beta VDJ and CDR3 were generated from a genomic DNA template. TCRdb passed the reads through MiXCR, listing each CDR3 protein once. The sample gives 200,000 to 300,000 distinct CDR3 sequences, approximately 82% of which show up once; less than 50% is in the top ten. V lost 5 bases to trimming and J lost 3 bases, with 16 bases between them. This CDR3 comprises 15 residues. Germline V gives CDR1 SGHNT, CDR2 YENEEA. The study's findings and limits: CD8+ Simpson's diversity did not differ significantly between patients and controls. The same twenty-nine CD8+ CDR3 sequences occurred in patients and in controls.

Sequenced input: sorted CD4+, CD8+, or CD8+CD57+ T cells (not recorded which) from PBMCs. The chain couples TRBV11-3 to TRBJ1-2, with D uncertain. This clonotype originated in a human donor with aplastic anemia. CDR3 loop: CASSLTWGADYGYTF. CDR3 sequence (DNA): TGTGCCAGCAGCCTGACCTGGGGAGCCGACTATGGCTACACCTTC.